This T cell receptor (beta chain) was sequenced for a study of T-cell reconstitution after alpha-beta-depleted transplantation in children. This CDR3 has 14 amino acids. V lost 4 bases to trimming and J lost 3 bases, with 13 bases between them. The germline V gene has CDR1 SGHRS and CDR2 YFSETQ. Unique molecular identifiers were used in preparing the TCRbeta library. Via MiXCR, TCRdb re-called the PCR reads, giving one row per CDR3 protein. The sample yields some 390,000 distinct CDR3 sequences, about a fifth seen once. Sequenced material: PBMCs from the stem cell graft donor, taken from the stem cell graft. The chain carries TRBV5-1 and TRBJ1-2, with no clear D. The sequence was obtained from a human donor who donated a stem cell graft to a child with acute myeloid leukemia. The DNA for the CDR3 is TGCGCCAGCAGCATTCGGACCGCGGACTATGGCTACACCTTC. Translated: CASSIRTADYGYTF.